These T cell receptor beta chains were read from a single sample in a study of blood T cell repertoires in COVID-19. Using immunoSEQ multiplex PCR, the repertoire was profiled, and TCRdb retains in-frame clones only, with some absent. The sample lists more than 100,000 clones, around three quarters occurring once. The specimen was peripheral blood. Every receptor here comes from a man in his sixties with active or convalescent COVID-19. Each CDR3 is given with its conserved first and last residue. The D gene is left open where the match is weak. Clone size is given for some rows only: seen once, a few or many times, or a class if the clone is expanded.

>TRBV9|TRBJ2-3|NA|NA
CASSVRGASTDTQYF
TGTGCCAGCAGCGTTCGGGGGGCTAGCACAGATACGCAGTATTTT
>TRBV19|TRBJ1-2|NA|NA
CASSIRDNRYGYTF
TGTGCCAGTAGTATAAGGGACAACCGCTATGGCTACACCTTC
>TRBV29-1|TRBJ1-5|NA|NA
CSVATGIGNQPQHF
TGCAGCGTTGCAACGGGAATTGGCAATCAGCCCCAGCATTTT
>TRBV5-1|TRBJ2-7|NA|many
CASSLNGHEQYF
TGCGCCAGCAGCTTGAATGGCCACGAGCAGTACTTC
>TRBV28|TRBJ2-1|NA|NA
CASTSNTAYSYNEQFF
TGTGCCAGCACCTCAAACACAGCCTACTCCTACAATGAGCAGTTCTTC
>TRBV5-5|TRBJ2-2|TRBD2|hyperexpanded
CASSLVRLAIDGELFF
TGTGCCAGCAGCTTGGTGAGACTAGCTATCGACGGGGAGCTGTTTTTT
>TRBV7-9|TRBJ2-7|NA|NA
CASSHTTVFYEQYF
TGTGCCAGCAGCCACACGACAGTTTTCTACGAGCAGTACTTC
>TRBV25-1|TRBJ2-1|NA|NA
CASRDISSRGLAVNEQFF
TGTGCCAGCAGGGACATCTCCTCGAGGGGACTTGCGGTCAATGAGCAGTTCTTC
>TRBV5-1|TRBJ2-1|NA|few
CASSNLNEQFF
TGCGCCAGCAGCAATTTAAATGAGCAGTTCTTC
>TRBV6-5|TRBJ1-3|TRBD1|NA
CASSWGQGDGNTIYF
TGTGCCAGCAGTTGGGGACAGGGGGATGGAAACACCATATATTTT
>TRBV11-2|TRBJ2-4|TRBD1|once
CASSLGQGIDIQYF
TGTGCCAGCAGCCTGGGACAGGGTATAGACATTCAGTACTTC
>TRBV2|TRBJ2-2|TRBD2|NA
CASSRLAANTGELFF
TGTGCCAGCAGCCGACTAGCGGCGAACACCGGGGAGCTGTTTTTT
>TRBV5-1|TRBJ2-3|TRBD2|NA
CASSVVLAGGPGDTQYF
TGCGCCAGCAGCGTGGTTCTAGCGGGAGGGCCAGGGGATACGCAGTATTTT
>TRBV6-5|TRBJ2-1|TRBD2|few
CASSYSRLAGANEQFF
TGTGCCAGCAGTTACAGTAGACTAGCGGGAGCCAATGAGCAGTTCTTC
>TRBV28|TRBJ2-3|TRBD1|NA
CASRAGTGRGTDTQYF
TGTGCCAGCAGAGCCGGGACAGGGAGGGGAACAGATACGCAGTATTTT
>TRBV5-5|TRBJ2-7|NA|NA
CASSLTGNYEQYF
TGTGCCAGCAGCTTGACAGGGAACTACGAGCAGTACTTC
>TRBV25-1|TRBJ2-7|NA|once
CASSSGETYEQYF
TGTGCCAGCAGTTCAGGCGAAACCTACGAGCAGTACTTC
>TRBV4-2|TRBJ2-7|NA|NA
CASSLQAPYEQYF
TGTGCCAGCAGCTTACAGGCACCCTACGAGCAGTACTTC
>TRBV6-4|TRBJ2-3|NA|NA
CASSLQGGPQYF
TGTGCCAGCAGCCTACAGGGCGGTCCGCAGTATTTT
>TRBV5-1|TRBJ2-7|NA|once
CASSLDRALSYEQYF
TGCGCCAGCAGCTTGGACAGGGCGCTCTCCTACGAGCAGTACTTC
>TRBV5-1|TRBJ1-6|NA|few
CASSFGSSSYNSPLHF
TGCGCCAGCAGCTTTGGTAGTAGCTCCTATAATTCACCCCTCCACTTT
>TRBV6-6|TRBJ2-5|NA|NA
CASSPPLYQETQYF
TGTGCCAGCAGTCCCCCCCTGTACCAAGAGACCCAGTACTTC
>TRBV19|TRBJ2-7|NA|NA
CASSIPGGYEQYF
TGTGCCAGTAGTATCCCAGGAGGCTACGAGCAGTACTTC
>TRBV5-1|TRBJ2-5|TRBD2|NA
CASSLGVAGEETQYF
TGCGCCAGCAGCTTGGGAGTAGCGGGAGAAGAGACCCAGTACTTC
>TRBV11-2|TRBJ1-4|NA|NA
CASTSVQGGWEKLFF
TGTGCCAGCACCTCGGTCCAAGGGGGTTGGGAAAAACTGTTTTTT
>TRBV6-6|TRBJ1-1|TRBD1|NA
CASIRGQAYHEAFF
TGTGCCAGCATCCGGGGACAGGCCTATCATGAAGCTTTCTTT
>TRBV5-1|TRBJ2-2|NA|NA
CASSRYTGELFF
TGCGCCAGCAGCCGTTACACCGGGGAGCTGTTTTTT
>TRBV18|TRBJ2-5|TRBD2|NA
CASSPETSGPDGTQYF
TGTGCCAGCTCACCAGAGACTAGCGGGCCAGACGGGACCCAGTACTTC
>TRBV18|TRBJ2-7|NA|NA
CASSPGSNEQYF
TGTGCCAGCTCACCAGGGAGCAACGAGCAGTACTTC